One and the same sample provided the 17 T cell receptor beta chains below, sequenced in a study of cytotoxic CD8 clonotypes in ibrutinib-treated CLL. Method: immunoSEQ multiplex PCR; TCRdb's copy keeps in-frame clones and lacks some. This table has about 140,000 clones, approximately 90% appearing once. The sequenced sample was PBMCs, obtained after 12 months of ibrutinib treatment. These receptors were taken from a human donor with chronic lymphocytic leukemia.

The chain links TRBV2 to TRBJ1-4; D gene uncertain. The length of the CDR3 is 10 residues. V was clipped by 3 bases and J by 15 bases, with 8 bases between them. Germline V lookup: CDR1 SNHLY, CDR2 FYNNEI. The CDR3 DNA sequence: TGTGCCAGCAGTGAGCGGAGGATGTTTTTT. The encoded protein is CASSERRMFF. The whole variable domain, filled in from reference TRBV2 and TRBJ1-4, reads EPEVTQTPSHQVTQMGQEVILRCVPISNHLYFYWYRQILGQKVEFLVSFYNNEISEKSEIFDDQFSVERPDGSNFTLKIRSTKLEDSAMYFCASSERRMFFGSGTQLSVL.

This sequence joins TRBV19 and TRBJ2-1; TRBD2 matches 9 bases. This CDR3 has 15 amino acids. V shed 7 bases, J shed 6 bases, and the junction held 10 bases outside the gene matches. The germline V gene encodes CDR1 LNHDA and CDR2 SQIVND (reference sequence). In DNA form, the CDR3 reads TGTGCCAGTAACTCCCCTAGCGGGGCAACCAATGAGCAGTTCTTC. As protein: CASNSPSGATNEQFF.

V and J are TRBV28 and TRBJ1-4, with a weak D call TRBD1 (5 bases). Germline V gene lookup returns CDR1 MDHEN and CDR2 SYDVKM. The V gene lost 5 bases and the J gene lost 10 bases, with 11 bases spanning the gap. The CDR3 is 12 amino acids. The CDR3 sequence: CASSPSGSKLFF. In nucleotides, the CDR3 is TGTGCCAGCAGTCCTTCAGGGTCAAAACTGTTTTTT.

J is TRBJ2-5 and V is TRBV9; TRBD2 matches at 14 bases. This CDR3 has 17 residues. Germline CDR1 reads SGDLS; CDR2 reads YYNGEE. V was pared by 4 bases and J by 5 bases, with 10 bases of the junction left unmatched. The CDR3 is CASSPGLAGGSGETQYF. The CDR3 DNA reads TGTGCCAGCAGCCCTGGACTAGCGGGAGGCTCCGGGGAGACCCAGTACTTC.

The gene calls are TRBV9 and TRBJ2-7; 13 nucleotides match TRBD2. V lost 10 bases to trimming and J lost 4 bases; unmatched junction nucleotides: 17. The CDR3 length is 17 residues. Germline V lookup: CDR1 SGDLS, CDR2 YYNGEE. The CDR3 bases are TGTGCCCATAACCCGACTAGCGGGAGGTTTTTCGCGTACGAGCAGTACTTC. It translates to CAHNPTSGRFFAYEQYF.

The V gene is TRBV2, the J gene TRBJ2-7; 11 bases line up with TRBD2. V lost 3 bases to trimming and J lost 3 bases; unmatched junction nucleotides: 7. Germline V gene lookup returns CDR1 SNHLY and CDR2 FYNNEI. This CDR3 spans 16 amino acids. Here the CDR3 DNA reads TGTGCCAGCAGTGAGAGGCTAGCGGGAGGAGGCTACGAGCAGTACTTC. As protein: CASSERLAGGGYEQYF.

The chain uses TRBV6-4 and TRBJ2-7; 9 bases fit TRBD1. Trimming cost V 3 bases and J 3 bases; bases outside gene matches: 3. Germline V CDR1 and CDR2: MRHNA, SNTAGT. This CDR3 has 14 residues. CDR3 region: CASSEGTGSYEQYF. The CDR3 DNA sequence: TGTGCCAGCAGTGAAGGGACAGGGAGCTACGAGCAGTACTTC.

The CDR3 DNA follows: TGTGCCTGGAGTGGGACTACTAGCATGGATACGCAGTATTTT. It translates to CAWSGTTSMDTQYF. The chain couples TRBV30 to TRBJ2-3; D may be TRBD2 (6 bases). V dropped 1 base and J dropped 6 bases, with 14 bases sitting between them. The germline V gene has CDR1 GTSNPN and CDR2 SVGIG (reference sequence). CDR3 length equals 14 residues.

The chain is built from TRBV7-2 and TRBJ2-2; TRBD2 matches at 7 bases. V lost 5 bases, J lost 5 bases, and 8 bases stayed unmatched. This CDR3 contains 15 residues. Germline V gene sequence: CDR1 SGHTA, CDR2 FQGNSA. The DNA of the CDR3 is TGTGCCAGCAGCCCGACGGCGGGAGCGACCGGGGAGCTGTTTTTT. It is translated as CASSPTAGATGELFF.

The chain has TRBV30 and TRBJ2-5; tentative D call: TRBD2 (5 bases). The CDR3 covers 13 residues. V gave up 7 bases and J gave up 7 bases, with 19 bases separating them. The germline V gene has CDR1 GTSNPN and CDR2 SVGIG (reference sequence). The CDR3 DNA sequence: TGTGCCTTTGGGGTGGCGGGCGATGGGACCCAGTACTTC. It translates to CAFGVAGDGTQYF.

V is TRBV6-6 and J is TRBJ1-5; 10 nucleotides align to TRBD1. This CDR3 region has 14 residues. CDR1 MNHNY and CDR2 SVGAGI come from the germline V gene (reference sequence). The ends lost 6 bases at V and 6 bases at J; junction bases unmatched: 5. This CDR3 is CASRTDRGRQPQHF. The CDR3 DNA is TGTGCCAGCAGGACTGACAGGGGGCGTCAGCCCCAGCATTTT.

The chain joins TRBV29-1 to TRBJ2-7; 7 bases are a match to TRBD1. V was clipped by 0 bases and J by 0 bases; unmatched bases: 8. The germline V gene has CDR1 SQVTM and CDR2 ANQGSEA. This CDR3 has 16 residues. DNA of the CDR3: TGCAGCGTTGAAGATGATGGGGACAGATACTCCTACGAGCAGTACTTC. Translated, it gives CSVEDDGDRYSYEQYF.

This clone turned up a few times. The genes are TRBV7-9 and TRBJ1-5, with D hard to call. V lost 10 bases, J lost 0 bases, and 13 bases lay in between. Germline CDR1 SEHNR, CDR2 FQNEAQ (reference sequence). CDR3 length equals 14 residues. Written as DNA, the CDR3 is TGTGCCACCGCTGCGGGCGGTAGCAATCAGCCCCAGCATTTT. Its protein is CATAAGGSNQPQHF.

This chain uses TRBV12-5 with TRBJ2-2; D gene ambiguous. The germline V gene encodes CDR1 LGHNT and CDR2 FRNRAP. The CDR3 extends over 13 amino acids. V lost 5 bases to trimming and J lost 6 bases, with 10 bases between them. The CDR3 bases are TGTGCTAGTGGTCTCGACTGGGCCGGGGAGCTGTTTTTT. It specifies CASGLDWAGELFF.

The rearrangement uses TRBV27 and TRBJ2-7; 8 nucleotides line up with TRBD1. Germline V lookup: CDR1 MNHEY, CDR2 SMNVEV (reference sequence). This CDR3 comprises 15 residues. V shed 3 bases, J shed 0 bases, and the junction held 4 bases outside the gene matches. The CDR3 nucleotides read TGTGCCAGCAGTTTCAGGGGGCAGGGCTCCTACGAGCAGTACTTC. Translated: CASSFRGQGSYEQYF.

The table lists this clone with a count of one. The CDR3 protein is CASSQGTRTSTDTQYF. The CDR3 region has the DNA TGCGCCAGCAGCCAAGGGACGCGGACTAGCACAGATACGCAGTATTTT. The chain uses TRBV4-1 and TRBJ2-3, with TRBD2 as a possible D gene (5 bases). Per germline, CDR1 MGHRA and CDR2 YSYEKL. The CDR3 has 16 residues. Trimming cost V 1 base and J 0 bases, with 11 bases left between them.

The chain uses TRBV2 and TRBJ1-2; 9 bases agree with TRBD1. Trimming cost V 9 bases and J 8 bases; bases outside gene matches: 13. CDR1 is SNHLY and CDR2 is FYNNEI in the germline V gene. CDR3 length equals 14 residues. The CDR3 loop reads CARAGTGTFGGYTF. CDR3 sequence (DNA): TGTGCCAGAGCCGGGACAGGGACGTTTGGGGGCTACACCTTC.